Shown below are 22 T cell receptor beta chains from a single sample sequenced in a study of T-cell memory formation after mild COVID-19. A single record per CDR3 protein comes from TCRdb applying MiXCR to the 5' RACE reads. The table shows under 550,000 distinct CDR3 sequences, with 18% occurring only once. Specimen: PBMCs or a T cell subset sorted from them (not recorded which). These TCRs come from a man younger than 30 who had mild COVID-19 (a few samples of this study predate the infection). Cell type and time point are not known.

This clonotype came up a few times. The rearrangement uses TRBV15 and TRBJ1-5, with no clear D. The V gene's germline CDR1 is LNHNV and CDR2 YYDKDF (reference sequence). V lost 0 bases and J 0 bases, leaving 12 bases between the germline ends. This CDR3 is 17 amino acids long. This chain's CDR3 is CATSRDARKNSNQPQHF. CDR3 in DNA: TGTGCCACCAGCAGAGATGCCAGGAAAAATAGCAATCAGCCCCAGCATTTT.

The rearrangement uses TRBV13 and TRBJ2-3; TRBD1 might be the D (6 bases). The germline gives CDR1 PRHDT, CDR2 FYEKMQ (reference sequence). Deletions cut 2 bases from V and 0 bases from J, with 15 bases between. The CDR3 is 17 residues long. Here the CDR3 reads CASSLLTGQRSTDTQYF. CDR3 bases: TGTGCCAGCAGCTTACTAACCGGACAGAGAAGCACAGATACGCAGTATTTT.

This chain joins TRBV6-5 and TRBJ1-2; D uncertain. Trimming removed 2 bases from V and 4 bases from J, with 8 bases in between. The CDR3 has 13 residues. Germline V lookup: CDR1 MNHEY, CDR2 SVGAGI. CDR3: CASSYRLIYGYTF. The CDR3 nucleotides are TGTGCCAGCAGTTACAGACTGATCTATGGCTACACCTTC.

The genes are TRBV7-9 and TRBJ2-5; D not resolved. This CDR3 comprises 14 residues. Germline lookup yields CDR1 SEHNR and CDR2 FQNEAQ (reference sequence). Trimming cost V 3 bases and J 2 bases, with 10 bases left between them. The CDR3 sequence is CASSLNMVQETQYF. DNA of the CDR3: TGTGCCAGCAGCTTGAATATGGTTCAAGAGACCCAGTACTTC.

The chain links TRBV20-1 to TRBJ2-2; TRBD1 matches 9 bases. The J segment lost 4 bases and the V segment lost 3 bases, leaving 6 bases of the junction unmatched. The CDR3 loop spans 15 amino acids. Germline V gene sequence: CDR1 DFQATT, CDR2 SNEGSKA (reference sequence). As DNA, the CDR3 is TGCAGTGCTAGGCGGACAGGGGTGATCACCGGGGAGCTGTTTTTT. Translating it yields CSARRTGVITGELFF.

This sequence joins TRBV27 and TRBJ1-1, with D hard to call. This CDR3 is built from 14 residues. The V gene's germline CDR1 is MNHEY and CDR2 SMNVEV (reference sequence). V was clipped by 6 bases and J by 4 bases, with 15 bases between them. The CDR3 DNA is TGTGCCAGCAGCCCCGCAAGGCCGAGCACTGAAGCTTTCTTT. Translated, it gives CASSPARPSTEAFF.

This clonotype was counted only a few times. The V and J genes are TRBV5-1 and TRBJ2-3, with 7 bases fitting TRBD2. The CDR3 length is 15 residues. V was clipped by 0 bases and J by 4 bases; unmatched bases: 5. Germline V gene data show CDR1 as SGHRS and CDR2 as YFSETQ. The CDR3 loop reads CASSLVAGVADTQYF. The CDR3 DNA reads as TGCGCCAGCAGCTTGGTGGCGGGGGTCGCAGATACGCAGTATTTT. Complete variable domain (other parts from reference TRBV5-1 and TRBJ2-3): KAGVTQTPRYLIKTRGQQVTLSCSPISGHRSVSWYQQTPGQGLQFLFEYFSETQRNKGNFPGRFSGRQFSNSRSEMNVSTLELGDSALYLCASSLVAGVADTQYFGPGTRLTVL.

The chain recombines TRBV6-2 or TRBV6-3 with TRBJ2-7; D not resolved. Per germline, CDR1 MNHEY and CDR2 SVGEGT. The length of the CDR3 is 12 residues. The V and J ends lost 6 bases and 6 bases respectively, with 12 bases between them. In DNA form, the CDR3 reads TGTGCCAGCAGCCAACCTGGGGTCGAGCAGTACTTC. It yields the protein CASSQPGVEQYF.

A few counts support this clonotype. V and J are TRBV6-5 and TRBJ1-2, with a tentative D call TRBD1 (5 bases). CDR3 length: 11 amino acids. Trimming shortened V by 1 base and J by 8 bases, and 5 bases separated the two germline ends. Germline CDR1 MNHEY, CDR2 SVGAGI. CDR3 nucleotide sequence: TGTGCCAGCAGTTACTGGGGCGGCTACACCTTC. Protein product: CASSYWGGYTF.

This clonotype was seen a few times. This chain joins TRBV18 and TRBJ2-4; 9 positions agree with TRBD1. The CDR3 is made up of 18 amino acids. Trimming took 0 bases from V and 4 from J; bases not matched to a gene: 10. In germline, CDR1 is KGHSH, CDR2 LQKENI. This CDR3 reads CASSPPLYRGLGKNIQYF. The CDR3 DNA reads TGTGCCAGCTCACCACCGCTCTACAGGGGGCTCGGGAAAAACATTCAGTACTTC.

This clonotype came up a few times. This rearrangement joins TRBV12-3 or TRBV12-4 to TRBJ1-4; no firm D call. The ends were cut back, 5 bases at V and 7 bases at J, with 17 bases in the middle. The CDR3 is made up of 15 amino acids. Here the CDR3 reads CASSGRSMAFEKLFF. In nucleotides, the CDR3 is TGTGCCAGCAGTGGCAGGAGTATGGCGTTTGAAAAACTGTTTTTT.

The genes are TRBV27 and TRBJ2-3, with 7 positions matching TRBD2. This CDR3 contains 15 residues. With V trimmed by 6 bases and J by 2 bases, 8 bases remained unmatched. Germline V gene data show CDR1 as MNHEY and CDR2 as SMNVEV (reference sequence). Here the CDR3 DNA reads TGTGCCAGCAGGGGAATGGGACTATACACAGATACGCAGTATTTT. Translation gives CASRGMGLYTDTQYF.

This clonotype was observed a handful of times. This sequence joins TRBV5-1 and TRBJ2-2, with 13 bases matching TRBD2. The CDR3 is made up of 17 amino acids. V shed 4 bases, J shed 5 bases, and the junction held 8 bases outside the gene matches. Germline V gene lookup returns CDR1 SGHRS and CDR2 YFSETQ. As DNA, the CDR3 is TGCGCCAGCAGCCCCCAACTAGCGGGGGGGCCAACCGGGGAGCTGTTTTTT. Amino acid sequence: CASSPQLAGGPTGELFF.

Here the CDR3 DNA reads TGTGCCAGCTGCGGGGGCAGAATGGACATTCAGTACTTC. This gives the protein CASCGGRMDIQYF. The V and J genes are TRBV12-3 or TRBV12-4 and TRBJ2-4; TRBD2 might be the D (7 bases). V lost 8 bases, J lost 8 bases, and 16 bases lay in between. The CDR3 runs 13 residues.

The V gene is TRBV27, the J gene TRBJ2-4; the match to TRBD1 covers 8 bases. Trimming at V came to 3 bases and at J to 3 bases, leaving 7 bases not matched to a gene. The CDR3 has 16 amino acids. Germline CDR1 MNHEY, CDR2 SMNVEV (reference sequence). The CDR3 loop is CASSFLPTGVKNIQYF. As DNA, the CDR3 is TGTGCCAGCAGTTTTCTCCCGACAGGGGTCAAAAACATTCAGTACTTC.

This clonotype turned up a few times. The chain employs TRBV7-9 and TRBJ2-1, with D uncertain. V was shortened by 5 bases and J by 8 bases, with 13 bases between the two germline ends. CDR1 is SEHNR, CDR2 FQNEAQ, per germline (reference sequence). This CDR3 is 13 amino acids long. CDR3 nucleotide sequence: TGTGCCAGCAGCCCTAGGTTAATGCATGAGCAGTTCTTC. Translating it yields CASSPRLMHEQFF.

This clonotype was found a few times. The chain is built from TRBV6-5 and TRBJ1-1; unclear D gene. Germline values: CDR1 MNHEY, CDR2 SVGAGI. This CDR3 region has 15 residues. Trimming stripped 2 bases from V and 0 bases from J, with 10 bases between. The CDR3 DNA follows: TGTGCCAGCAGTTACCGCTACGAGTTGAACACTGAAGCTTTCTTT. Its protein product is CASSYRYELNTEAFF.

This clonotype came up a few times. The chain links TRBV7-9 to TRBJ2-2, with 7 bases aligning to TRBD1. CDR1 SEHNR and CDR2 FQNEAQ come from the germline V gene (reference sequence). The ends lost 3 bases at V and 1 base at J; junction bases unmatched: 8. This CDR3 is 17 amino acids long. CDR3: CASSFPTTGKNTGELFF. CDR3 nucleotide sequence: TGTGCCAGCAGCTTTCCAACGACAGGGAAGAACACCGGGGAGCTGTTTTTT.

This clonotype was observed a few times. The chain couples TRBV7-2 to TRBJ2-1; 9 positions agree with TRBD2. The CDR3 is 13 amino acids. Germline-derived CDR1 and CDR2 are SGHTA and FQGNSA. Trimming cost V 3 bases and J 10 bases; bases outside gene matches: 4. The CDR3 is CASSFSGGWEQFF. In DNA, the CDR3 is TGTGCCAGCAGCTTTAGCGGGGGATGGGAGCAGTTCTTC. Full variable domain (remainder filled in from reference TRBV7-2 and TRBJ2-1): GAGVSQSPSNKVTEKGKDVELRCDPISGHTALYWYRQSLGQGLEFLIYFQGNSAPDKSGLPSDRFSAERTGGSVSTLTIQRTQQEDSAVYLCASSFSGGWEQFFGPGTRLTVL.

The chain has TRBV11-2 and TRBJ2-3, with 7 bases matching TRBD2. This CDR3 is built from 14 residues. CDR1 is SGHAT and CDR2 is FQNNGV in the germline V gene. With 8 bases clipped from V and 0 bases from J, the junction kept 5 bases outside the gene matches. In nucleotides, the CDR3 is TGTGCCAGCGGACTAGTGATAAGCACAGATACGCAGTATTTT. Translated, it gives CASGLVISTDTQYF. The full variable domain, in which reference TRBV11-2 and TRBJ2-3 provide the parts outside the CDR3, is EAGVAQSPRYKIIEKRQSVAFWCNPISGHATLYWYQQILGQGPKLLIQFQNNGVVDDSQLPKDRFSAERLKGVDSTLKIQPAKLEDSAVYLCASGLVISTDTQYFGPGTRLTVL.

The chain uses TRBV7-9 and TRBJ1-1, with a tentative D call TRBD1 (6 bases). Between the trimmed V and J ends, which lost 4 bases and 7 bases, there was a span of 13 bases. The CDR3 spans 13 residues. Germline CDR1 and CDR2: SEHNR and FQNEAQ (reference sequence). CDR3: CASSSGEADEAFF. CDR3 nucleotides: TGTGCCAGCAGCTCAGGGGAAGCCGATGAAGCTTTCTTT.

The V and J genes are TRBV7-9 and TRBJ2-3; D is undetermined. CDR1 is SEHNR, CDR2 FQNEAQ, per germline (reference sequence). The CDR3 totals 14 residues. Trimming stripped 4 bases from V and 4 bases from J, with 12 bases between. The CDR3 sequence: CASSSVSWADTQYF. CDR3 coding DNA: TGTGCCAGCAGCTCGGTCTCTTGGGCAGATACGCAGTATTTT.